The present TCR beta chain was sequenced within a study of regulatory T cells in long-lasting Graves disease (dated by TCRdb to the early 2020s). With respect to the entire study: Patients with newly diagnosed Graves' disease had been on antithyroid drugs for under 3 months. The study was conducted in China and was registered as a clinical trial. A total of roughly 33 samples were covered by TCR sequencing, comprising about 13 persistent and 20 newly diagnosed Graves' disease patients. Persistent Graves' disease patients were compared with newly diagnosed Graves' disease patients by peripheral blood TCR sequencing and RNA sequencing.

Library construction relied on multiplex PCR. TCRdb records Illumina HiSeq 4000 as the sequencer. To build TCR beta libraries, CDR3 regions were amplified by Arm-PCR using iRepertoire HTBI primers. PCR products were gel purified before sequencing. The study's own analysis went as follows. Gene usage analysis of CDR3 amino acid clonotypes relied on the approximately 60 TRBV and 12 to 15 TRBJ segments identified across samples. COPE and FqMerger were used to merge filtered high-quality paired reads into contigs. BLAST was used to align contigs to the IMGT TRBV, TRBD and TRBJ reference genes, and CDR3 was defined following IMGT. Clonotypes above 0.1% frequency were classified as highly expanded clones. Shannon entropy was used to measure repertoire diversity, and the Gini coefficient was used to measure V-J evenness. A clonotype was considered public if more than one individual shared it. In-frame beta chains were kept once TCRdb had trimmed the public reads at Q25 with fastp and called clones with MiXCR. Each entry merges the rows of one CDR3 protein and shows their most common DNA and genes. The authors' filters were not applied to this entry. This sample holds about 540,000 distinct CDR3 sequences; less than 15% were observed only once. Approximately 9.3% of the sample is in the top ten clones.

Beyond this particular receptor, the publication reports: Lower TCR Shannon entropy and fewer highly expanded clones were observed in persistent Graves' disease patients than in newly diagnosed patients, which suggested clonal expansion. The authors acknowledged the small sample size as a limitation that may reduce accuracy. Patients with persistent disease shared more public clonotypes (around 2,700) than newly diagnosed patients did (more than 900). Preferential use of TRBV28, TRBJ1-2 and TRBJ2-5 was observed in persistent disease, whereas TRBV20-1 and TRBJ2-1 were favored in newly diagnosed disease. Sequencing and analysis were restricted to the TCR beta chain. The study examined only peripheral blood because the primary lesion, thyroid tissue, could not be accessed.

In this sample, this clonotype turned up many times. What this receptor recognizes is not known. The sample holds no much larger clone one base away, and base qualities are not on file. Spanning cysteine to phenylalanine, the CDR3 consists of 15 amino acids. Only the CDR3 region is kept as DNA, spanning 45 bases read in frame from base 1. V has 6 bases trimmed and J has 8 bases trimmed; junction bases matching no gene number 13. The germline V gene specifies MDHEN as CDR1 and SYDVKM as CDR2. The sample's time point label, in plain terms: newly diagnosed GD, antithyroid drugs for less than 3 months. For both TCR sequencing and RNA sequencing, RNA was extracted from PBMCs using TRIzol. The diagnosis of Graves' disease followed American Thyroid Association guidelines. Recruitment of patients was carried out at an endocrinology department in Xi'an, China. From each patient, around 9 milliliters of peripheral blood was collected into an EDTA anticoagulant tube. Ficoll Paque Plus density gradient separation was used to isolate PBMCs, and no further T cell sorting was done. An Agilent 2100 Bioanalyzer and agarose gel were used to assess RNA quality, and a NanoDrop 2000 was used to measure RNA concentration.

The data were also submitted as part of a second study, on T cells in Graves' hyperthyroidism and ophthalmopathy. Taken from the second paper: Stable Graves' hyperthyroidism was defined as no progression to ophthalmopathy during 18 months of follow-up. The hyperthyroidism patients were between 18 and 65 years old and newly diagnosed, with a disease duration of less than 2 months. Any patient with an uncontrolled infection, another autoimmune disease, pregnancy or lactation was excluded. Diagnoses relied on clinical symptoms, serum thyroxine and TRAb, thyroid ultrasound and orbital computed tomography. The TCR CDR3 was subjected to a first round of RT-PCR using the HTBI primer set and the Qiagen OneStep RT-PCR kit. Blood samples also contained most of the expanded thyroid clonotypes (frequency above 0.001), which suggests that blood repertoires may reflect thyroid immune responses. A 13 V-J signature model separated ophthalmopathy from stable hyperthyroidism, with around 90% sensitivity and roughly 84% specificity in cross-validation and 80%/75% in testing. During validation, the model predicted progression to ophthalmopathy a median of roughly 7.1 months ahead of onset, with around 71% sensitivity and under 85% specificity. To identify TCR V-J signatures that set the groups apart, the researchers used a discovery cohort of 95 to 100 patients, made up of some 41 with Graves' ophthalmopathy and some 55 with stable Graves' hyperthyroidism. An independent validation cohort of about 20 hyperthyroidism patients and about 15 patients who later progressed to ophthalmopathy tested prospective prediction of ophthalmopathy. For training and testing, the roughly 100 patients in the discovery cohort were randomly divided in a 7:3 ratio. In six Graves' hyperthyroidism patients, the study also compared T-cell repertoires from thyroid tissue with T-cell repertoires from blood. Following sampling, methimazole starting at 30 mg daily was given to hyperthyroidism patients, and high-dose intravenous methylprednisolone was given to ophthalmopathy patients. A second multiplex PCR round built the libraries, followed by size selection and purification. Paired-end sequencing of the libraries was performed with 100 bp reads on an Illumina HiSeq2000. Raw data were processed with SOAPnuke, discarding reads with adapters, uncalled bases, mean Phred below 15, or no exact constant-primer or identifier match. High-quality paired reads were merged with COPE v1.2.5, and unique nucleotide sequences were defined as clonotypes. Clonotypes were aligned to IMGT TRBV, TRBD and TRBJ reference segments using MiTCR v1.1. Only V-J combinations with frequency above 0.0001, covering about 99% of repertoires, were analysed. The TCS score was defined as the ratio of F50 (clonal expansion) to E x V (chaos), calculated using BLOSUM62-based TCRdist between CDR3 peptides within each V-J. Welch's t-statistics and random forest reduced 450 to 600 V-J features to 13, which were used in a naive Bayes classifier (R e1071). No statistical method was used to set the sample size in advance, and investigators knew the group allocation. The paper describes TCR Vbeta CDR3 sequencing of some 130 peripheral blood samples, made up of under 50 ophthalmopathy patients, roughly 80 hyperthyroidism patients and roughly 17 progressor patients.

This chain joins TRBV28 to TRBJ1-2, with 9 central nucleotides matching TRBD1. The source of this sequence is a man younger than 45 with Graves disease. Donor details come from another sample of the same person, matched by shared clones. Sequencing was performed on peripheral blood mononuclear cells (PBMCs), taken at new diagnosis, from a patient treated with antithyroid drugs. The CDR3 has the sequence CASSLGGQGFEGYTF. The sequenced DNA is TGTGCCAGCAGCCTTGGGGGACAGGGCTTTGAAGGCTACACCTTC.